The source of this T cell receptor beta chain is a study of identical twins. Study observations and caveats: There was an excess of low generation probability in the out-of-frame alpha sequences that twins shared.

Germline trimming cut 6 bases from V and 6 bases from J; bases unmatched to any gene: 7. This CDR3 comprises 13 residues. Germline CDR1 and CDR2: ENHRY and SYGVKD. TCRdb used MiXCR to reprocess the 5' RACE reads, holding one entry per CDR3 protein. Of 400,000 to 600,000 distinct CDR3 sequences listed, under 25% are singletons. Comments on this clonotype: Its antigen is not known.

Separately, the same data were catalogued under a study of yellow fever vaccine responses in identical twins.

The source of this sequence is a woman between 18 and 29 years old in good health. The V and J genes are TRBV10-3 and TRBJ1-1, with TRBD1 identical over 7 bases. Sequencing was carried out using CD4+ T cells sorted from blood. CDR3 DNA sequence: TGTGCCATCAGATCCATGGGGACAGCTGAAGCTTTCTTT. Translating gives CAIRSMGTAEAFF.